This entry is about one T cell receptor beta chain. Its antigen is currently unknown. Hyperthyroidism patients had new diagnoses, durations under 2 months, and ages of 18 to 65. As diagnostic evidence, clinical symptoms, serum thyroxine, TRAb, thyroid ultrasound and orbital computed tomography were relied upon. Germline V lookup: CDR1 SGHTA, CDR2 FQGNSA. The V segment lost 5 bases and the J segment 7 bases; nucleotides outside the gene matches: 10. CDR3 length equals 15 residues. The sample originates from a study of Graves' ophthalmopathy and Graves' hyperthyroidism. The study's findings and limits: Blood also harbored most expanded thyroid clonotypes above 0.001 frequency.

RNA transcripts served as template for amplifying TCR beta CDR3 sequences. Investigators did first-round RT-PCR with HTBI primers, then second-round multiplex PCR. From the multiplex PCR reads, TCRdb called clonotypes with MiXCR, one entry per CDR3 protein. The sample includes around 1.1 million distinct CDR3 sequences, 35% to 40% of them seen just once. What was sequenced was peripheral blood or thyroid tissue (not recorded which). The sequence derives from an adult man with Graves' hyperthyroidism. The gene calls are TRBV7-2 and TRBJ2-7; 11 nucleotides match TRBD2. DNA for the CDR3: TGTGCCAGCAGCCCCGGGACTAGCGGCCCCCGTGAGCAGTACTTC. This codes for CASSPGTSGPREQYF.